The next 25 T cell receptor beta chains were all read from a single sample in a study of blood T cell repertoires in COVID-19. Profiled with immunoSEQ multiplex PCR; TCRdb holds only in-frame clones, not every one. The sample lists approximately 260,000 clones; about 80% were seen once. Sequenced sample: PBMCs or T cells enriched from blood (not recorded which). These receptors all come from a young man with acute COVID-19.

The chain recombines TRBV19 with TRBJ2-3; perhaps TRBD1 as D (6 bases). Germline loops: CDR1 LNHDA, CDR2 SQIVND (reference sequence). The CDR3 is 16 residues long. Trimming cost V 6 bases and J 5 bases, with 21 bases left between them. The CDR3 nucleotides read TGTGCCAGTAGACGACAGACAGGAGCATTGCAAGATACGCAGTATTTT. This translates into CASRRQTGALQDTQYF.

The V gene is TRBV9, the J gene TRBJ1-1, with 11 bases identical to TRBD1. The germline gives CDR1 SGDLS, CDR2 YYNGEE. The trim removed 7 bases at V and 5 bases at J, leaving 7 bases unmatched. There are 14 residues in the CDR3. CDR3: CASGGQGGKTEAFF. In DNA form, the CDR3 reads TGTGCCAGCGGGGGACAGGGGGGAAAAACTGAAGCTTTCTTT.

This chain joins TRBV4-1 and TRBJ2-3; D perhaps matches TRBD2 (6 bases). V lost 5 bases to trimming and J lost 6 bases, with 21 bases between them. The CDR3 runs to 16 residues. Germline V CDR1 and CDR2: MGHRA, YSYEKL. The CDR3 coding sequence is TGCGCCAGCAGCTCCAGGACTACCGCTTCCCACGATACGCAGTATTTT. Translating gives CASSSRTTASHDTQYF.

The rearrangement joins TRBV5-5 to TRBJ1-2; 7 bases line up with TRBD1. Germline trimming cut 4 bases from V and 4 bases from J; bases unmatched to any gene: 13. The CDR3 extends over 16 amino acids. Germline loops: CDR1 SGHKS, CDR2 YYEKEE (reference sequence). The CDR3 DNA reads TGTGCCAGCAGCCGAGATACAGGGGTAAGTTTCTATGGCTACACCTTC. It specifies CASSRDTGVSFYGYTF.

The J gene is TRBJ1-1, the V gene TRBV27; TRBD1 agrees at 8 bases. The CDR3 consists of 14 residues. Germline assignment: CDR1 MNHEY and CDR2 SMNVEV (reference sequence). The J segment lost 5 bases and the V segment lost 7 bases, leaving 9 bases of the junction unmatched. CDR3 residues: CASTSGTGTTEAFF. The CDR3 nucleotides read TGTGCCAGCACCTCCGGGACAGGAACAACTGAAGCTTTCTTT.

As to this clone: One end of the junction fails to match germline, which may point to a read error. This chain joins TRBV5-1 and TRBJ2-3, with 14 positions matching TRBD2. CDR3 length: 19 residues. Germline lookup yields CDR1 SGHRS and CDR2 YFSETQ. CDR3: CASSSGLAGGVTVTDTQYF. In DNA, the CDR3 is TGTGCCAGCAGCTCTGGACTAGCGGGAGGAGTTACAGTGACAGATACGCAGTATTTT.

The rearrangement joins TRBV13 to TRBJ2-4; 7 positions match TRBD2. Germline values: CDR1 PRHDT, CDR2 FYEKMQ (reference sequence). This CDR3 has 17 residues. The J segment lost 7 bases and the V segment lost 5 bases, leaving 17 bases of the junction unmatched. This chain's CDR3 is CASSPTGLIAGGNIQYF. The CDR3 bases are TGTGCCAGCAGCCCCACGGGACTGATAGCCGGGGGGAACATTCAGTACTTC.

The chain carries TRBV2 and TRBJ2-1; 7 bases align to TRBD2. The V segment lost 2 bases and the J segment 4 bases; nucleotides outside the gene matches: 5. The CDR3 loop spans 15 amino acids. CDR1 is SNHLY and CDR2 is FYNNEI in the germline V gene. CDR3 protein: CASSETGGSYNEQFF. CDR3 coding DNA: TGTGCCAGCAGTGAAACGGGGGGAAGTTACAATGAGCAGTTCTTC.

The J gene is TRBJ1-5, the V gene TRBV6-1; TRBD1 agrees at 8 bases. V lost 3 bases to trimming and J lost 6 bases; unmatched junction nucleotides: 7. The germline gives CDR1 MNHNS, CDR2 SASEGT. The CDR3 totals 15 residues. The CDR3 bases are TGTGCCAGCAGTGACGGACAGGGAAAGGGTCAGCCCCAGCATTTT. The encoded protein is CASSDGQGKGQPQHF.

The chain couples TRBV9 to TRBJ2-3, with TRBD1 as a possible D gene (5 bases). From germline, CDR1 is SGDLS and CDR2 YYNGEE. V was pared by 4 bases and J by 4 bases, with 16 bases between. The length of the CDR3 is 15 residues. The CDR3 sequence: CASSLDSVGADTQYF. In DNA, the CDR3 is TGTGCCAGCAGCCTAGACAGTGTGGGCGCAGATACGCAGTATTTT.

V and J are TRBV19 and TRBJ2-1; TRBD2 matches at 10 bases. Trimming took 1 base from V and 4 from J; bases not matched to a gene: 7. CDR3 size: 17 residues. Germline CDR1 and CDR2: LNHDA and SQIVND (reference sequence). In DNA form, the CDR3 reads TGTGCCAGTAGTATAGCCGGAAGGACTAGCGGTTACAATGAGCAGTTCTTC. As protein: CASSIAGRTSGYNEQFF.

This chain uses TRBV28 with TRBJ1-2, with D uncertain. The germline V gene encodes CDR1 MDHEN and CDR2 SYDVKM. The CDR3 totals 16 residues. V gave up 1 base and J gave up 4 bases, with 16 bases separating them. The CDR3 loop is CASSLFTGKDSYGYTF. For the CDR3, the DNA is TGTGCCAGCAGTTTATTTACGGGGAAAGATAGCTATGGCTACACCTTC.

The chain employs TRBV24-1 and TRBJ2-1, with 14 bases lining up with TRBD2. Trimming took 2 bases from V and 9 from J; bases not matched to a gene: 8. This CDR3 is built from 17 residues. Germline lookup yields CDR1 KGHDR and CDR2 SFDVKD. CDR3 sequence (DNA): TGTGCCACCAGTGATTCCATATTGACTAGCGGGGGGGCTGAGCAGTTCTTC. It translates to CATSDSILTSGGAEQFF.

The chain recombines TRBV5-1 with TRBJ1-4; D is unclear. Trimming shortened V by 3 bases and J by 5 bases, and 11 bases separated the two germline ends. The CDR3 is made up of 14 amino acids. Germline V gene lookup returns CDR1 SGHRS and CDR2 YFSETQ. CDR3 residues: CASSSGGINEKLFF. CDR3 nucleotide sequence: TGCGCCAGCAGCTCTGGCGGAATCAATGAAAAACTGTTTTTT.

The rearrangement links TRBV9 to TRBJ2-3; a possible D gene is TRBD2 (5 bases). Germline V CDR1 and CDR2: SGDLS, YYNGEE. This CDR3 is built from 15 residues. V lost 6 bases and J lost 3, with 17 bases in between. The CDR3 is CASIEHTGKTDTQYF. As DNA, the CDR3 is TGTGCCAGCATTGAGCATACGGGGAAAACAGATACGCAGTATTTT.

The chain has TRBV18 and TRBJ1-1; D remains ambiguous. The CDR3 length is 13 residues. Deletions cut 6 bases from V and 3 bases from J, with 11 bases between. From germline, CDR1 is KGHSH and CDR2 LQKENI. The CDR3 protein is CASSGRPDTEAFF. The CDR3 DNA sequence: TGTGCCAGCTCCGGTCGCCCGGACACTGAAGCTTTCTTT.

This clone is a singleton in its sample. The same CDR3 can be traced to other DNA sequences in this sample. V is TRBV18 and J is TRBJ1-2; D is unclear. The CDR3 has 13 residues. Germline V lookup: CDR1 KGHSH, CDR2 LQKENI. Between the trimmed V and J ends, which lost 2 bases and 0 bases, there was a span of 4 bases. The CDR3 DNA is TGTGCCAGCTCACCAACAGCTAACTATGGCTACACCTTC. Protein: CASSPTANYGYTF.

The chain recombines TRBV9 with TRBJ2-1, with 8 bases lining up with TRBD2. CDR1 SGDLS and CDR2 YYNGEE come from the germline V gene. Unmatched junction bases numbered 3, after V lost 2 bases and J lost 2 bases. The CDR3 sequence is 15 residues long. CDR3 protein: CASSVLAGTYNEQFF. As DNA, the CDR3 is TGTGCCAGCAGCGTTCTAGCGGGCACCTACAATGAGCAGTTCTTC.

The chain has TRBV5-8 and TRBJ2-3; TRBD1 is a possible D gene (5 bases). This CDR3 comprises 17 residues. Per germline, CDR1 SGHTS and CDR2 YDEGEE. V was shortened by 0 bases and J by 3 bases, with 17 bases between the two germline ends. The CDR3 region has the DNA TGTGCCAGCAGCTTGGAACGGACGATGAAGGGGACAGATACGCAGTATTTT. Amino acids: CASSLERTMKGTDTQYF.

The rearrangement uses TRBV6-5 and TRBJ2-4; perhaps TRBD1 as D (6 bases). Trimming cost V 6 bases and J 6 bases, with 15 bases left between them. CDR1 is MNHEY, CDR2 SVGAGI, per germline. There are 14 residues in the CDR3. The CDR3 DNA reads TGTGCCAGCAGCCCCCGACAGGTCGGAAACATTCAGTACTTC. Translating it yields CASSPRQVGNIQYF.

The chain joins TRBV5-6 to TRBJ2-7; weak D call: TRBD1 (5 bases). Trimming took 3 bases from V and 6 from J, leaving 7 bases between them. The germline V gene encodes CDR1 SGHDT and CDR2 YYEEEE. This CDR3 comprises 11 residues. CDR3 sequence (DNA): TGTGCCAGCAGCTCCAGGGTCGAGCAGTACGTC. The encoded protein is CASSSRVEQYV.

V gene TRBV6-4 combines with J gene TRBJ1-5; a possible D gene is TRBD1 (6 bases). Deletions cut 5 bases from V and 6 bases from J, with 14 bases between. Germline V gene data show CDR1 as MRHNA and CDR2 as SNTAGT. The CDR3 is 14 amino acids. The CDR3 reads CASSLEQGGQPQHF. CDR3 sequence (DNA): TGTGCCAGCAGTTTGGAGCAAGGGGGTCAGCCCCAGCATTTT.

V and J are TRBV7-2 and TRBJ2-7; D possibly corresponds to TRBD2 (7 bases). From germline, CDR1 is SGHTA and CDR2 FQGNSA. The V gene lost 5 bases and the J gene lost 7 bases, with 21 bases spanning the gap. This CDR3 contains 15 residues. The CDR3 sequence is CASSPQRGGSEEQYV. Here the CDR3 DNA reads TGTGCCAGCAGCCCCCAGAGGGGGGGGTCGGAAGAGCAGTACGTC.

Concerning this clone: A much larger clonotype is one base distant, so this may be a read error. The gene calls are TRBV6-5 and TRBJ1-1; 7 nucleotides align to TRBD1. The V segment lost 6 bases and the J segment 1 base; nucleotides outside the gene matches: 2. Germline V gives CDR1 MNHEY, CDR2 SVGAGI. The CDR3 runs to 13 residues. For the CDR3, the DNA is TGTGCCAGCAGGGCAGGGGGGAACACTGAAGCTTTCTTT. It encodes CASRAGGNTEAFF.

The genes are TRBV2 and TRBJ2-5; 12 nucleotides line up with TRBD1. The V gene end was trimmed by 7 bases and the J gene end by 4 bases; junction bases not matched to a gene: 7. The CDR3 consists of 15 residues. Germline CDR1 reads SNHLY; CDR2 reads FYNNEI. This chain's CDR3 is CASTQGQGALETQYF. CDR3 bases: TGTGCCAGCACCCAGGGACAGGGGGCTCTAGAGACCCAGTACTTC.